The 19 T cell receptor beta chains in this list originate from one sample, sequenced in a study of cytomegalovirus exposure and HLA in healthy donors. Some clones are missing from TCRdb's copy, which holds only in-frame ones; the method was immunoSEQ multiplex PCR. This sample carries 50,000 to 65,000 clones, more than 85% of them seen once, and the ten largest clones take about 6.4%. The sequenced material came from PBMCs. The receptors come from a woman aged 18 to 35 in good health and CMV-seropositive.

The chain has TRBV4-1 and TRBJ2-7; D remains ambiguous. The CDR3 has 15 amino acids. Germline V CDR1 and CDR2: MGHRA, YSYEKL. With 5 bases removed from V and 2 bases from J, the gap between germline ends came to 16 bases. The CDR3 coding sequence is TGCGCCAGCAGCGACCTGGCAGGCATCCCCTACGAGCAGTACTTC. This codes for CASSDLAGIPYEQYF.

The rearrangement uses TRBV30 and TRBJ1-1, with 10 bases aligning to TRBD1. The germline CDR1 and CDR2 sequences are GTSNPN and SVGIG (reference sequence). J lost 5 bases, V lost 1 base, and 7 bases had no gene match. The CDR3 is 15 residues long. In DNA form, the CDR3 reads TGTGCCTGGAGTGAGACAGGGGGCGATAAAACTGAAGCTTTCTTT. As protein: CAWSETGGDKTEAFF.

The chain uses TRBV7-9 and TRBJ2-1; D remains ambiguous. The germline gives CDR1 SEHNR, CDR2 FQNEAQ (reference sequence). This CDR3 has 14 residues. Trimming removed 1 base from V and 2 bases from J, with 6 bases in between. CDR3: CASSLGSAYNEQFF. The CDR3 region has the DNA TGTGCCAGCAGCTTAGGGTCGGCCTACAATGAGCAGTTCTTC. Drawing the rest from reference TRBV7-9 and TRBJ2-1, the complete variable domain is DTGVSQNPRHKITKRGQNVTFRCDPISEHNRLYWYRQTLGQGPEFLTYFQNEAQLEKSRLLSDRFSAERPKGSFSTLEIQRTEQGDSAMYLCASSLGSAYNEQFFGPGTRLTVL.

This chain links TRBV28 with TRBJ1-1; D possibly corresponds to TRBD1 (5 bases). Trimming removed 6 bases at V and 5 bases at J, with 19 bases between. CDR3 length equals 15 residues. Germline assignment: CDR1 MDHEN and CDR2 SYDVKM. Here the CDR3 reads CASSQIDRLRTEAFF. The CDR3 DNA is TGTGCCAGCAGCCAAATCGACAGACTTAGGACTGAAGCTTTCTTT.

The gene calls are TRBV6-6 and TRBJ2-3; 7 bases fit TRBD2. From germline, CDR1 is MNHNY and CDR2 SVGAGI (reference sequence). The CDR3 runs 16 residues. V lost 6 bases, J lost 0 bases, and 9 bases stayed unmatched. CDR3 sequence reads: CASRAGERASTDTQYF. The CDR3 region has the DNA TGTGCCAGCAGGGCGGGGGAGCGGGCTAGCACAGATACGCAGTATTTT.

This rearrangement joins TRBV28 to TRBJ1-5, with TRBD1 identical over 7 bases. The germline gives CDR1 MDHEN, CDR2 SYDVKM. This CDR3 comprises 15 residues. With 2 bases clipped from V and 1 base from J, the junction kept 2 bases outside the gene matches. CDR3 nucleotide sequence: TGTGCCAGCAGTTTACCAGGGGGGAGCAATCAGCCCCAGCATTTT. Its translation: CASSLPGGSNQPQHF.

The V call is TRBV28, the J call TRBJ2-7; TRBD2 is a possible D gene (5 bases). V lost 6 bases and J lost 0, with 15 bases in between. This CDR3 spans 15 amino acids. Germline CDR1 and CDR2: MDHEN and SYDVKM. The CDR3 spells CASSRVPGSSYEQYF. The CDR3 nucleotides read TGTGCCAGCAGCCGGGTTCCTGGGAGCTCCTACGAGCAGTACTTC.

This chain links TRBV19 with TRBJ1-5; D unclear. The V gene lost 4 bases and the J gene lost 7 bases, with 8 bases spanning the gap. Germline CDR1 LNHDA, CDR2 SQIVND (reference sequence). This CDR3 comprises 12 residues. CDR3 nucleotide sequence: TGTGCCAGTAGTACGATTCAGCAGCCCCAGCATTTT. This encodes CASSTIQQPQHF.

Only one count was recorded for this clone. The rearrangement uses TRBV15 and TRBJ2-7; maybe TRBD1 (6 bases). This CDR3 has 15 amino acids. Trimming cost V 0 bases and J 0 bases, with 9 bases left between them. Germline lookup yields CDR1 LNHNV and CDR2 YYDKDF (reference sequence). The CDR3 region is CATSRDQGSSYEQYF. The DNA for the CDR3 is TGTGCCACCAGCAGAGATCAGGGGAGCTCCTACGAGCAGTACTTC.

With respect to this clone: This CDR3 is also generated by other DNA sequences in the sample. V is TRBV9 and J is TRBJ2-3; 14 bases align to TRBD2. This CDR3 has 18 amino acids. Germline V gene data show CDR1 as SGDLS and CDR2 as YYNGEE. The junction had 6 bases not matched to a gene; V was cut back by 3 bases and J by 0 bases. The CDR3 here is CASSAGLAGGTSTDTQYF. DNA for the CDR3: TGTGCCAGCAGCGCCGGACTAGCGGGGGGAACCAGCACAGATACGCAGTATTTT.

The chain has TRBV7-9 and TRBJ1-1, with 8 bases matching TRBD1. Trimming cost V 5 bases and J 1 base; bases outside gene matches: 9. The V gene's germline CDR1 is SEHNR and CDR2 FQNEAQ (reference sequence). CDR3 length equals 16 residues. As DNA, the CDR3 is TGTGCCAGCAGCCCCGGGACAGGCAGGGGGAACACTGAAGCTTTCTTT. This sequence encodes CASSPGTGRGNTEAFF. Together with reference TRBV7-9 and TRBJ1-1, the CDR3 gives the full variable domain: DTGVSQNPRHKITKRGQNVTFRCDPISEHNRLYWYRQTLGQGPEFLTYFQNEAQLEKSRLLSDRFSAERPKGSFSTLEIQRTEQGDSAMYLCASSPGTGRGNTEAFFGQGTRLTVV.

V gene TRBV4-2 combines with J gene TRBJ2-1; 7 bases are shared with TRBD2. V shed 4 bases, J shed 4 bases, and the junction held 4 bases outside the gene matches. The germline gives CDR1 LGHNA, CDR2 YNFKEQ. This CDR3 comprises 14 residues. Here the CDR3 DNA reads TGTGCCAGCAGCCCCTCTAGCGGATACAATGAGCAGTTCTTC. Protein product: CASSPSSGYNEQFF.

The genes are TRBV10-3 and TRBJ1-3; TRBD1 matches at 8 bases. J was trimmed by 4 bases and V by 2 bases; bases with no gene match: 7. Germline V gene sequence: CDR1 ENHRY, CDR2 SYGVKD. The length of the CDR3 is 16 residues. The CDR3 spells CAISEGTGGPGNTIYF. The CDR3 nucleotides read TGTGCCATCAGTGAGGGAACAGGGGGTCCGGGAAACACCATATATTTT.

The J gene is TRBJ2-2, the V gene TRBV7-2; weak D call: TRBD2 (6 bases). The CDR3 spans 15 residues. V was pared by 0 bases and J by 6 bases, with 11 bases between. Looked up from germline, CDR1 is SGHTA and CDR2 is FQGNSA. In nucleotides, the CDR3 is TGTGCCAGCAGCTTAGCGGCGGGGCCTCCCGGGGAGCTGTTTTTT. Amino acids: CASSLAAGPPGELFF.

The J gene is TRBJ1-4, the V gene TRBV2; D may be TRBD1 (6 bases). Germline V gene sequence: CDR1 SNHLY, CDR2 FYNNEI. This CDR3 spans 14 amino acids. Trimming stripped 6 bases from V and 7 bases from J, with 15 bases between. Here the CDR3 reads CASRKEGVVEKLFF. The CDR3 DNA is TGTGCCAGCAGAAAAGAGGGGGTTGTTGAAAAACTGTTTTTT.

The chain is built from TRBV11-2 and TRBJ2-4; D perhaps matches TRBD2 (6 bases). The CDR3 is 15 residues long. V was shortened by 0 bases and J by 9 bases, with 15 bases between the two germline ends. Germline values: CDR1 SGHAT, CDR2 FQNNGV. CDR3 sequence reads: CASSLEWRDLGIQYF. CDR3 DNA: TGTGCCAGCAGCTTAGAATGGAGGGATTTAGGCATTCAGTACTTC. The full variable domain, with the rest looked up from reference TRBV11-2 and TRBJ2-4, is EAGVAQSPRYKIIEKRQSVAFWCNPISGHATLYWYQQILGQGPKLLIQFQNNGVVDDSQLPKDRFSAERLKGVDSTLKIQPAKLEDSAVYLCASSLEWRDLGIQYFGAGTRLSVL.

V gene TRBV28 combines with J gene TRBJ2-7, with D perhaps TRBD1 (5 bases). The germline V and J ends were trimmed by 6 bases and 2 bases, with 11 bases remaining between them. CDR1 and CDR2 (germline): MDHEN, SYDVKM. This CDR3 contains 13 residues. The CDR3: CASRPTAAYEQYF. In DNA form, the CDR3 reads TGTGCCAGCAGACCGACAGCAGCCTACGAGCAGTACTTC.

This chain joins TRBV11-2 and TRBJ2-3; D possibly corresponds to TRBD1 (6 bases). This CDR3 is 15 amino acids long. CDR1 is SGHAT and CDR2 is FQNNGV in the germline V gene. Trimming cost V 4 bases and J 6 bases, with 17 bases left between them. The CDR3 reads CASSYPTGPQDTQYF. The CDR3 DNA sequence: TGTGCCAGCAGCTACCCGACAGGACCACAGGATACGCAGTATTTT.

V is TRBV25-1 and J is TRBJ2-5; tentatively, D is TRBD2 (5 bases). V dropped 4 bases and J dropped 2 bases, with 11 bases sitting between them. Germline V lookup: CDR1 MGHDK, CDR2 SYGVNS. CDR3 length: 14 amino acids. The CDR3 is CASSVWTEQETQYF. CDR3 nucleotide sequence: TGTGCCAGCAGTGTATGGACTGAACAAGAGACCCAGTACTTC.